This is a list of T cell receptor beta chains from one sample in a study of preoperative IRX-2 immunotherapy in early breast cancer. Assay used: immunoSEQ multiplex PCR; TCRdb lists only in-frame clones, some missing. The data hold some 99,000 clones, with 75% to 90% observed a single time. Sample: tumor tissue, taken after IRX-2 immunotherapy. The receptors originated from a human donor with breast cancer. The CDR3 runs from the conserved cysteine through the conserved F or W. The D gene is left open where the match is weak. The size of a clone is reported for some rows only, either as once, few or many, or as a class for expanded clones.

len: 16
v_gene: TRBV19
j_gene: TRBJ1-5
abundance: NA
d_gene: NA
CDR3aa: CASSISRGANDQPQHF
CDR3nt: TGTGCCAGTAGTATCTCCCGGGGGGCTAATGACCAGCCCCAGCATTTT

len: 13
v_gene: TRBV6-8
j_gene: TRBJ1-1
abundance: NA
d_gene: NA
CDR3aa: CASTPGGTPEAFF
CDR3nt: TGTGCCAGCACCCCCGGGGGGACCCCTGAAGCTTTCTTT

len: 14
v_gene: TRBV10-2
j_gene: TRBJ1-1
abundance: NA
d_gene: NA
CDR3aa: CASSETGPNTEAFF
CDR3nt: TGCGCCAGCAGTGAGACAGGTCCAAACACTGAAGCTTTCTTT

len: 13
v_gene: TRBV6-8
j_gene: TRBJ2-3
abundance: NA
d_gene: NA
CDR3aa: CASSLGGTDTQYF
CDR3nt: TGTGCCAGCAGTTTGGGGGGTACAGATACGCAGTATTTT

len: 21
v_gene: TRBV6-8
j_gene: TRBJ2-3
abundance: NA
d_gene: TRBD2
CDR3aa: CASSVSASGTSGRGVTDTQYF
CDR3nt: TGTGCCAGCAGTGTCTCAGCTAGCGGGACTAGCGGGAGGGGGGTCACAGATACGCAGTATTTT

len: 12
v_gene: TRBV28
j_gene: TRBJ1-5
abundance: NA
d_gene: NA
CDR3aa: CASSPKWGPQHF
CDR3nt: TGTGCCAGCAGCCCCAAGTGGGGGCCCCAGCATTTT

len: 15
v_gene: TRBV5-1
j_gene: TRBJ1-2
abundance: NA
d_gene: NA
CDR3aa: CASSLALAANYGYTF
CDR3nt: TGCGCCAGCAGCTTGGCCCTGGCAGCTAACTATGGCTACACCTTC

len: 14
v_gene: TRBV7-7
j_gene: TRBJ2-5
abundance: NA
d_gene: TRBD2
CDR3aa: CASTPSGSQETQYF
CDR3nt: TGTGCCAGCACCCCTAGCGGCTCCCAAGAGACCCAGTACTTC

len: 15
v_gene: TRBV5-1
j_gene: TRBJ1-3
abundance: NA
d_gene: NA
CDR3aa: CASSLGDSSGNTIYF
CDR3nt: TGCGCCAGCAGCTTGGGGGACTCCTCTGGAAACACCATATATTTT

len: 15
v_gene: TRBV28
j_gene: TRBJ2-3
abundance: NA
d_gene: TRBD1
CDR3aa: CASSETGVPPDTQYF
CDR3nt: TGTGCCAGCAGTGAAACAGGGGTCCCCCCAGATACGCAGTATTTT

len: 17
v_gene: TRBV28
j_gene: TRBJ2-1
abundance: few
d_gene: NA
CDR3aa: CASTEHKPLSSYNEQFF
CDR3nt: TGTGCCAGCACCGAACACAAGCCCCTTTCGTCCTACAATGAGCAGTTCTTC

len: 16
v_gene: TRBV5-1
j_gene: TRBJ2-2
abundance: NA
d_gene: NA
CDR3aa: CASSLLPALNTGELFF
CDR3nt: TGCGCCAGCAGCTTGTTACCAGCCCTGAACACCGGGGAGCTGTTTTTT

len: 18
v_gene: TRBV15
j_gene: TRBJ2-3
abundance: NA
d_gene: TRBD2
CDR3aa: CATSRDQTGRGGTDTQYF
CDR3nt: TGTGCCACCAGCAGAGATCAAACGGGGCGGGGAGGGACAGATACGCAGTATTTT

len: 14
v_gene: TRBV7-1
j_gene: TRBJ2-1
abundance: once
d_gene: NA
CDR3aa: CASSLDPQSRRQFF
CDR3nt: TGTGCCAGCAGCTTAGATCCACAGTCCCGGAGGCAGTTCTTC

len: 13
v_gene: TRBV6-8
j_gene: TRBJ2-7
abundance: few
d_gene: NA
CDR3aa: CASINSIFYEQYF
CDR3nt: TGTGCCAGCATAAACAGCATTTTCTACGAGCAGTACTTC

len: 15
v_gene: TRBV19
j_gene: TRBJ2-7
abundance: NA
d_gene: TRBD1
CDR3aa: CASSFGGTGGYEQYF
CDR3nt: TGTGCCAGTAGTTTCGGTGGGACAGGGGGCTACGAGCAGTACTTC

len: 16
v_gene: TRBV23-1
j_gene: TRBJ1-4
abundance: NA
d_gene: NA
CDR3aa: CSVVRRRTPGGEKLFF
CDR3nt: TGCAGCGTTGTTCGGCGACGTACCCCAGGTGGGGAAAAACTGTTTTTT

len: 12
v_gene: TRBV30
j_gene: TRBJ1-2
abundance: NA
d_gene: NA
CDR3aa: CAWSRYVYGYTF
CDR3nt: TGTGCCTGGAGCCGGTATGTCTATGGCTACACCTTC

len: 12
v_gene: TRBV28
j_gene: TRBJ2-7
abundance: NA
d_gene: NA
CDR3aa: CASSWTAAEQYF
CDR3nt: TGTGCCAGCAGCTGGACAGCGGCTGAGCAGTACTTC

len: 13
v_gene: TRBV28
j_gene: TRBJ1-4
abundance: once
d_gene: NA
CDR3aa: CASTRQVNEKLFF
CDR3nt: TGTGCCAGCACCCGACAGGTTAATGAAAAACTGTTTTTT

len: 13
v_gene: TRBV29-1
j_gene: TRBJ1-5
abundance: NA
d_gene: TRBD1
CDR3aa: CSVRTGWSQPQHF
CDR3nt: TGCAGCGTCAGGACAGGGTGGAGTCAGCCCCAGCATTTT

len: 15
v_gene: TRBV5-1
j_gene: TRBJ1-2
abundance: NA
d_gene: NA
CDR3aa: CASRIQPGHPYGYTF
CDR3nt: TGCGCCAGCCGAATTCAACCGGGACACCCGTATGGCTACACCTTC